This is a list of T cell receptor beta chains from one sample in a study of T cells after yellow fever vaccination. TCRdb passed the 5' RACE reads through MiXCR, listing each CDR3 protein once. Altogether 300,000 to 400,000 distinct CDR3 sequences are present, approximately 12% being singletons, with the ten largest covering about 3%. The sample consisted of CD4+ T cells sorted from PBMCs, taken 15 days after the yellow fever booster vaccination. These TCRs come from a young man who received the YFV17D yellow fever vaccine. CDR3s include the opening cysteine and the closing phenylalanine or tryptophan. The D gene is left open where the match is weak. Rows may omit the clone size; those that give it use once, few, many or a size class.

v_call: TRBV7-2
clone_size: -
d_call: -
j_call: TRBJ2-3
cdr3_nt: TGTGCCAGCAGCCGAATAGCACTCAGAGATACGCAGTATTTT
cdr3_aa: CASSRIALRDTQYF

v_call: TRBV29-1
clone_size: few
d_call: TRBD1
j_call: TRBJ2-1
cdr3_nt: TGCAGCGTTGAAGGGGGACAGAGAAGCTCCTACAATGAGCAGTTCTTC
cdr3_aa: CSVEGGQRSSYNEQFF

v_call: TRBV7-9
clone_size: -
d_call: -
j_call: TRBJ2-7
cdr3_nt: TGTGCCAGCAGCCCTACTCCGAACTACGAGCAGTACTTC
cdr3_aa: CASSPTPNYEQYF

v_call: TRBV9
clone_size: -
d_call: TRBD2
j_call: TRBJ2-2
cdr3_nt: TGTGCCACCCATCCGGGGGGAGGCACCGGGGAGCTGTTTTTT
cdr3_aa: CATHPGGGTGELFF

v_call: TRBV3-1
clone_size: many
d_call: TRBD2
j_call: TRBJ2-3
cdr3_nt: TGTGCCAGCAGCTTCGTAGCGGGGGGGGGCACAGATACGCAGTATTTT
cdr3_aa: CASSFVAGGGTDTQYF

v_call: TRBV11-2
clone_size: many
d_call: -
j_call: TRBJ2-3
cdr3_nt: TGTGCCAGCAGCTCCTACAGGGGGAGGGCAGATACGCAGTATTTT
cdr3_aa: CASSSYRGRADTQYF

v_call: TRBV4-1
clone_size: -
d_call: -
j_call: TRBJ1-3
cdr3_nt: TGCGCCAGCAGCCAAGACGGCCTTTATGGAAACACCATATATTTT
cdr3_aa: CASSQDGLYGNTIYF

v_call: TRBV7-2
clone_size: -
d_call: -
j_call: TRBJ2-2
cdr3_nt: TGTGCCAGCAGCAACTACGTGGCCGGGGAGCTGTTTTTT
cdr3_aa: CASSNYVAGELFF

v_call: TRBV19
clone_size: -
d_call: -
j_call: TRBJ2-7
cdr3_nt: TGTGCCAGTAGTCCCCACCTGGACGGAAGAAGCTACGAGCAGTACTTC
cdr3_aa: CASSPHLDGRSYEQYF

v_call: TRBV15
clone_size: few
d_call: -
j_call: TRBJ2-3
cdr3_nt: TGTGCCACCAGCCCCTGGCAGGAGGGGACAGATACGCAGTATTTT
cdr3_aa: CATSPWQEGTDTQYF

v_call: TRBV19
clone_size: few
d_call: -
j_call: TRBJ1-6
cdr3_nt: TGTGCCAGTAGGGCCTCGAGTGTTCGGAGCTCCTATAATTCACCCCTCCACTTT
cdr3_aa: CASRASSVRSSYNSPLHF

v_call: TRBV4-3
clone_size: -
d_call: -
j_call: TRBJ1-4
cdr3_nt: TGCGCCAGCAGCCAAAGGAGAGTTAATGAAAAACTGTTTTTT
cdr3_aa: CASSQRRVNEKLFF

v_call: TRBV5-1
clone_size: many
d_call: -
j_call: TRBJ2-2
cdr3_nt: TGCGCCAGCAGCTTCGCGGACCCGTTCGGGGAGCTGTTTTTT
cdr3_aa: CASSFADPFGELFF

v_call: TRBV28
clone_size: few
d_call: TRBD1
j_call: TRBJ1-2
cdr3_nt: TGTGCCAGCAGTCGACAGGGTAAGGATGGCTACACCTTC
cdr3_aa: CASSRQGKDGYTF

v_call: TRBV18
clone_size: -
d_call: TRBD1
j_call: TRBJ2-7
cdr3_nt: TGTGCCAGCTCATCTGGGACAGCTGAAGAGAGCTACTACGAGCAGTACTTC
cdr3_aa: CASSSGTAEESYYEQYF

v_call: TRBV11-1
clone_size: -
d_call: -
j_call: TRBJ1-2
cdr3_nt: TGTGCCAGCAGCGCGAGGTCACTGGGGAACTATGGCTACACCTTC
cdr3_aa: CASSARSLGNYGYTF

v_call: TRBV5-1
clone_size: -
d_call: TRBD1
j_call: TRBJ2-6
cdr3_nt: TGCGCCAGCAGCGGACAGGGTTCTGGGGCCAACGTCCTGACTTTC
cdr3_aa: CASSGQGSGANVLTF

v_call: TRBV5-1
clone_size: few
d_call: -
j_call: TRBJ1-1
cdr3_nt: TGCGCCAGCTCCCAGACCGGGGCCCGAATGAACACTGAAGCTTTCTTT
cdr3_aa: CASSQTGARMNTEAFF

v_call: TRBV19
clone_size: -
d_call: -
j_call: TRBJ2-5
cdr3_nt: TGTGCCAGTAGTTCGAGTTCAGAGACCCAGTACTTC
cdr3_aa: CASSSSSETQYF

v_call: TRBV12-3/TRBV12-4
clone_size: -
d_call: -
j_call: TRBJ1-1
cdr3_nt: TGTGCCAGCAGTTTTCGCCGTGCTGAAGCTTTCTTT
cdr3_aa: CASSFRRAEAFF

v_call: TRBV7-8
clone_size: few
d_call: -
j_call: TRBJ2-5
cdr3_nt: TGTGCCAGCAGCTTAACGGGCAGAGCTCAAGAGACCCAGTACTTC
cdr3_aa: CASSLTGRAQETQYF

v_call: TRBV6-5
clone_size: -
d_call: -
j_call: TRBJ2-6
cdr3_nt: TGTGCCAGCACCCCGACAGGTGTGGGGGCCAACGTCCTGACTTTC
cdr3_aa: CASTPTGVGANVLTF

v_call: TRBV20-1
clone_size: few
d_call: -
j_call: TRBJ1-5
cdr3_nt: TGCAGTGCTAGATGGGACGCGGGTCGGCAGCCCCAGCATTTT
cdr3_aa: CSARWDAGRQPQHF

v_call: TRBV5-1
clone_size: few
d_call: TRBD1
j_call: TRBJ2-5
cdr3_nt: TGCGCCAGCAGCACGGACAGGGGAGAAGAGACCCAGTACTTC
cdr3_aa: CASSTDRGEETQYF

v_call: TRBV12-3/TRBV12-4
clone_size: many
d_call: -
j_call: TRBJ1-3
cdr3_nt: TGTGCCAGCAGCTTGAGGGGAGCTGGAAACACCATATATTTT
cdr3_aa: CASSLRGAGNTIYF

v_call: TRBV7-7
clone_size: few
d_call: -
j_call: TRBJ2-2
cdr3_nt: TGTGCTAGCAGCTTAGGCTGGGGGACCGGGGAGCTGTTTTTT
cdr3_aa: CASSLGWGTGELFF

v_call: TRBV11-3
clone_size: once
d_call: TRBD1
j_call: TRBJ2-2
cdr3_nt: TGTGCCAGCAGCCCCTGGACAGGTCCCCACACCGGGGAGCTGTTTTTT
cdr3_aa: CASSPWTGPHTGELFF

v_call: TRBV28
clone_size: few
d_call: -
j_call: TRBJ1-4
cdr3_nt: TGTGCCAGCAGTGCCTACAGTGCAACTAATGAAAAACTGTTTTTT
cdr3_aa: CASSAYSATNEKLFF

v_call: TRBV7-2
clone_size: -
d_call: -
j_call: TRBJ1-5
cdr3_nt: TGTGCCAGCAGCTTAGTTCGCGTCGATCAGCCCCAGCATTTT
cdr3_aa: CASSLVRVDQPQHF

v_call: TRBV5-1
clone_size: few
d_call: -
j_call: TRBJ1-1
cdr3_nt: TGCGCCAGCAGGGCGACTCCAGGGGATACTGAAGCTTTCTTT
cdr3_aa: CASRATPGDTEAFF

v_call: TRBV7-2
clone_size: -
d_call: -
j_call: TRBJ1-6
cdr3_nt: TGTGCCAGCAGCTTGGACTTTTCACCCCTCCACTTT
cdr3_aa: CASSLDFSPLHF

v_call: TRBV30
clone_size: -
d_call: -
j_call: TRBJ2-5
cdr3_nt: TGTGCCTGGAAACTATGGATGCGAGAGACCCAGTACTTC
cdr3_aa: CAWKLWMRETQYF

v_call: TRBV12-3/TRBV12-4
clone_size: -
d_call: -
j_call: TRBJ2-3
cdr3_nt: TGTGCCAGCAGTTTATCACAAAGCACAGATACGCAGTATTTT
cdr3_aa: CASSLSQSTDTQYF

v_call: TRBV7-2
clone_size: few
d_call: TRBD2
j_call: TRBJ2-5
cdr3_nt: TGTGCCAGCAGCTTAGCGGGGGGGAGAGAAGAGACCCAGTACTTC
cdr3_aa: CASSLAGGREETQYF

v_call: TRBV27
clone_size: -
d_call: -
j_call: TRBJ2-5
cdr3_nt: TGTGCCAGCAGTGGCCGTCGCCAAGAGACCCAGTACTTC
cdr3_aa: CASSGRRQETQYF

v_call: TRBV2
clone_size: -
d_call: TRBD1
j_call: TRBJ2-5
cdr3_nt: TGTGCCAGCAGGGACAGGGTAAAGACCCAGTACTTC
cdr3_aa: CASRDRVKTQYF

v_call: TRBV18
clone_size: -
d_call: -
j_call: TRBJ1-1
cdr3_nt: TGTGCCAGCTCACCGCAACAGCGGGACACTGAAGCTTTCTTT
cdr3_aa: CASSPQQRDTEAFF

v_call: TRBV18
clone_size: many
d_call: TRBD2
j_call: TRBJ2-5
cdr3_nt: TGTGCCAGCTCAAGGGGGACTAGCGGGTCCTCAGAAGAGACCCAGTACTTC
cdr3_aa: CASSRGTSGSSEETQYF

v_call: TRBV15
clone_size: once
d_call: TRBD1
j_call: TRBJ2-3
cdr3_nt: TGTGCCACCAGCAGGGGACAGGCTTTGGATACGCAGTATTTT
cdr3_aa: CATSRGQALDTQYF

v_call: TRBV28
clone_size: -
d_call: -
j_call: TRBJ1-2
cdr3_nt: TGTGCCAGCAGTCTAGTGATGGAGGGCTACACCTTC
cdr3_aa: CASSLVMEGYTF

v_call: TRBV7-9
clone_size: few
d_call: -
j_call: TRBJ2-5
cdr3_nt: TGTGCCAGCAGCTTACGGGCAGGAGGGCAAGAGACCCAGTACTTC
cdr3_aa: CASSLRAGGQETQYF

v_call: TRBV7-9
clone_size: -
d_call: -
j_call: TRBJ1-1
cdr3_nt: TGTGCCAGCAAACTCGGCGGGAACACTGAAGCTTTCTTT
cdr3_aa: CASKLGGNTEAFF

v_call: TRBV5-1
clone_size: -
d_call: -
j_call: TRBJ1-2
cdr3_nt: TGCGCCAGCGGAACAGATAACTATGGCTACACCTTC
cdr3_aa: CASGTDNYGYTF

v_call: TRBV20-1
clone_size: -
d_call: -
j_call: TRBJ2-5
cdr3_nt: TGCAGTGCTGAGGAACAAGAGACCCAGTACTTC
cdr3_aa: CSAEEQETQYF

v_call: TRBV11-1
clone_size: -
d_call: TRBD1
j_call: TRBJ2-3
cdr3_nt: TGTGCCAGCAGGGCCCCAGGGGGCGATACGCAGTATTTT
cdr3_aa: CASRAPGGDTQYF

v_call: TRBV7-2
clone_size: many
d_call: -
j_call: TRBJ2-7
cdr3_nt: TGTGCCAGCAGCTTAGCGCAAGCCGGCGAGCAGTACTTC
cdr3_aa: CASSLAQAGEQYF

v_call: TRBV18
clone_size: -
d_call: -
j_call: TRBJ2-6
cdr3_nt: TGTGCCAGCTCACTCCGGGACGGAAGCTCTGGGGCCAACGTCCTGACTTTC
cdr3_aa: CASSLRDGSSGANVLTF

v_call: TRBV4-2
clone_size: -
d_call: -
j_call: TRBJ2-5
cdr3_nt: TGTGCCAGCGGCAGGCAAGAGACCCAGTACTTC
cdr3_aa: CASGRQETQYF

v_call: TRBV6-1
clone_size: few
d_call: -
j_call: TRBJ1-4
cdr3_nt: TGTGCCAGCAGATCTGGAGGGTCTAATGAAAAACTGTTTTTT
cdr3_aa: CASRSGGSNEKLFF

v_call: TRBV7-2
clone_size: -
d_call: TRBD2
j_call: TRBJ2-7
cdr3_nt: TGTGCCAGCAGCTTAGTAGCGGGGGCATCCTACGAGCAGTACTTC
cdr3_aa: CASSLVAGASYEQYF

v_call: TRBV7-9
clone_size: -
d_call: -
j_call: TRBJ2-3
cdr3_nt: TGTGCCAGCAGCTCCTCTACGAGACTCAGCACAGATACGCAGTATTTT
cdr3_aa: CASSSSTRLSTDTQYF

v_call: TRBV7-4
clone_size: few
d_call: -
j_call: TRBJ2-7
cdr3_nt: TGTGCCAGAACGAGAGGGAAAATTTTCCGAGAGCAGTACTTC
cdr3_aa: CARTRGKIFREQYF

v_call: TRBV28
clone_size: few
d_call: -
j_call: TRBJ1-5
cdr3_nt: TGTGCCAGCAGGTACGGAGGCGACAATCAGCCCCAGCATTTT
cdr3_aa: CASRYGGDNQPQHF

v_call: TRBV5-1
clone_size: -
d_call: -
j_call: TRBJ1-5
cdr3_nt: TGCGCCAGCAGCATAACGGGCCGCGGGGATCAGCCCCAGCATTTT
cdr3_aa: CASSITGRGDQPQHF

v_call: TRBV4-2
clone_size: many
d_call: -
j_call: TRBJ2-3
cdr3_nt: TGTGCCAGCAGCCAAGATCAGGGGGATACGCAGTATTTT
cdr3_aa: CASSQDQGDTQYF

v_call: TRBV23-1
clone_size: many
d_call: TRBD1
j_call: TRBJ2-3
cdr3_nt: TGCGCCAGCAGCGGACAGGGGGGAACAGATACGCAGTATTTT
cdr3_aa: CASSGQGGTDTQYF

v_call: TRBV20-1
clone_size: -
d_call: TRBD2
j_call: TRBJ2-3
cdr3_nt: TGCAGTGCTAGAGATGGAGCGGGACCCACAGATACGCAGTATTTT
cdr3_aa: CSARDGAGPTDTQYF

v_call: TRBV11-2
clone_size: -
d_call: -
j_call: TRBJ1-5
cdr3_nt: TGTGCCAGCAGCTTAGGAGGGGGTCAGCCCCAGCATTTT
cdr3_aa: CASSLGGGQPQHF

v_call: TRBV20-1
clone_size: -
d_call: TRBD2
j_call: TRBJ2-7
cdr3_nt: TGCAGTGCTAGACATAGCGGGGGTATCGACGAGCAGTACTTC
cdr3_aa: CSARHSGGIDEQYF

v_call: TRBV20-1
clone_size: -
d_call: -
j_call: TRBJ2-6
cdr3_nt: TGCAGACCGGACAGACCGACTGGGGCCAACGTCCTGACTTTC
cdr3_aa: CRPDRPTGANVLTF